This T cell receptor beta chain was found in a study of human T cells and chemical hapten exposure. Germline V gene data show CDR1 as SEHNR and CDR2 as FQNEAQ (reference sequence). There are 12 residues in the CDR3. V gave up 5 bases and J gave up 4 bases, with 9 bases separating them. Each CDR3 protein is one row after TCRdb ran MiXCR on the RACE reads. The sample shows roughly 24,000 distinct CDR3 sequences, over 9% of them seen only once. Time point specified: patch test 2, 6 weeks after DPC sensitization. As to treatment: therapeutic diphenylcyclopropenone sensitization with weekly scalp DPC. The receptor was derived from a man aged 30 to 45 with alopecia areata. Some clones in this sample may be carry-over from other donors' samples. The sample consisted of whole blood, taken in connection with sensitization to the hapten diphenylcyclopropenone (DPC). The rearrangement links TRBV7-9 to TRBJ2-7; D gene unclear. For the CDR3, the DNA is TGTGCCAGCAGCCCGGACGGATACGAGCAGTACTTC. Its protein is CASSPDGYEQYF.